The 12 T cell receptor beta chains given below trace back to one sample, sequenced in a study of CD8+CD57+ T cells in acquired aplastic anemia. Profiling of TCR beta VDJ combinations and CDR3 sequences used genomic DNA as template. TCRdb used MiXCR to reprocess the reads, holding one entry per CDR3 protein. The sample holds under 350,000 distinct CDR3 sequences, 55% to 65% seen once. The sample consisted of sorted CD4+, CD8+, or CD8+CD57+ T cells (not recorded which) from PBMCs. These receptors were taken from a human donor with severe aplastic anemia or a healthy control (not recorded which).

The V call is TRBV5-5, the J call TRBJ1-2, with D uncertain. This CDR3 region has 15 residues. Germline V gives CDR1 SGHKS, CDR2 YYEKEE (reference sequence). With 3 bases removed from V and 4 bases from J, the gap between germline ends came to 16 bases. Here the CDR3 reads CASSSLRSGLYGYTF. The CDR3 bases are TGTGCCAGCAGCTCGTTACGTTCAGGCCTCTATGGCTACACCTTC.

This clonotype was seen many times. This rearrangement joins TRBV9 to TRBJ1-3, with no clear D. V shed 5 bases and J shed 6 bases, with 15 bases lying between them. This CDR3 is 14 amino acids long. Per the germline V gene, CDR1 is SGDLS and CDR2 is YYNGEE. DNA for the CDR3: TGTGCCAGCAGATCAGGAGGGTGGGAAAACACCATATATTTT. Translated, it gives CASRSGGWENTIYF.

In the case of this clonotype: This could be a read error, since a much larger clone is one nucleotide away. The gene calls are TRBV30 and TRBJ1-6; D might be TRBD1 (5 bases). The CDR3 has 13 residues. In germline, CDR1 is GTSNPN, CDR2 SVGIG (reference sequence). V lost 3 bases and J 7 bases, leaving 10 bases between the germline ends. The CDR3 region has the DNA TGTGCCTGGAGGCTAGAGGGGAATTCACCCCTCCACTTT. Residues: CAWRLEGNSPLHF.

Regarding this clonotype: This clone may be a read error of a much larger clone one base away. V usage is TRBV6-2 or TRBV6-3 and J usage is TRBJ1-1; no definite D call. This CDR3 comprises 11 residues. In germline, CDR1 is MNHEY, CDR2 SVGEGT. The V end lost 2 bases, the J end lost 5 bases, and 3 bases lay between the germline ends. This CDR3 is CASSYVTEAFF. The CDR3 DNA reads as TGTGCCAGCAGTTACGTGACTGAAGCTTTCTTT.

The chain uses TRBV10-2 and TRBJ2-5; perhaps TRBD2 as D (5 bases). The CDR3 length is 17 residues. Germline V lookup: CDR1 WSHSY, CDR2 SAAADI. Trimming took 3 bases from V and 4 from J, leaving 21 bases between them. CDR3 sequence (DNA): TGCGCCAGCAGTGATGAGCGGAAGATAGGTATAGGAGAGACCCAGTACTTC. Translating it yields CASSDERKIGIGETQYF.

In its sample, this clonotype was seen many times. The V call is TRBV6-6, the J call TRBJ1-2; D may be TRBD1 (6 bases). Germline V gene lookup returns CDR1 MNHNY and CDR2 SVGAGI (reference sequence). V was cut by 5 bases and J by 0 bases, with 10 bases left in between. The CDR3 runs to 14 residues. In DNA, the CDR3 is TGTGCCAGCAGTAAAAGGACAGCTAACTATGGCTACACCTTC. Protein product: CASSKRTANYGYTF.

This clonotype was seen a few times. This may stem from a read error, because a much larger clone lies one nucleotide away. The chain uses TRBV6-5 and TRBJ2-1; D is undetermined. Germline loops: CDR1 MNHEY, CDR2 SVGAGI. This CDR3 is built from 11 residues. The CDR3 DNA sequence: TGTGCCAGCGGTTACCACAATGAGCAGTTCTTC. As protein: CASGYHNEQFF.

This clonotype was observed at least ten times. CDR3: CSARVLAGATDTQYF. The CDR3 DNA follows: TGCAGTGCTAGAGTGCTAGCGGGGGCCACAGATACGCAGTATTTT. The chain joins TRBV20-1 to TRBJ2-3, with 10 bases matching TRBD2. Trimming took 1 base from V and 2 from J; bases not matched to a gene: 3. Germline assignment: CDR1 DFQATT and CDR2 SNEGSKA (reference sequence). The CDR3 totals 15 residues.

This clonotype has at least ten counts. This chain links TRBV20-1 with TRBJ2-4; D is unclear. V gave up 3 bases and J gave up 7 bases, with 10 bases separating them. The germline V gene encodes CDR1 DFQATT and CDR2 SNEGSKA (reference sequence). The CDR3 is 12 amino acids. CDR3 loop: CSARDRVNIQYF. The CDR3 bases are TGCAGTGCTAGGGATAGGGTTAACATTCAGTACTTC.

The chain couples TRBV20-1 to TRBJ1-1, with unresolved D. CDR3 length equals 12 residues. The V gene's germline CDR1 is DFQATT and CDR2 SNEGSKA (reference sequence). Trimming left V 3 bases short and J 0 bases short, with 5 bases between. CDR3 sequence reads: CSASPMNTEAFF. As DNA, the CDR3 is TGCAGTGCTAGCCCGATGAACACTGAAGCTTTCTTT.

The chain uses TRBV19 and TRBJ2-3; D may correspond to TRBD1 or TRBD2 (6 bases each). The CDR3 length is 14 residues. Trimming cost V 7 bases and J 2 bases, with 13 bases left between them. The V gene's germline CDR1 is LNHDA and CDR2 SQIVND (reference sequence). CDR3 sequence: CASTGARNTDTQYF. CDR3 sequence (DNA): TGTGCCAGTACGGGGGCACGGAACACAGATACGCAGTATTTT.

The sample holds one count of this clonotype. Since no conserved phenylalanine or tryptophan closes the CDR3, a read error is the likely cause. The chain couples TRBV24-1 to TRBJ2-2; 7 bases map to TRBD2. CDR1 KGHDR and CDR2 SFDVKD come from the germline V gene. With 3 bases clipped from V and 0 bases from J, the junction kept 6 bases outside the gene matches. The CDR3 is 17 residues long. CDR3 nucleotide sequence: TGTGCCACCAGTGATCCTACTAGCGCCGCGAACACCGGGGAGCTGTTTCTT. It specifies CATSDPTSAANTGELFL.